This T cell receptor (beta chain) was recorded in a study of T-cell reconstitution after alpha-beta-depleted transplantation in children. Unique molecular identifiers were incorporated during preparation of the TCRbeta library. TCRdb called the PCR reads again in MiXCR, with one record for every CDR3 protein. The sample records about 200,000 distinct CDR3 sequences, more than 12% being singletons. The sample in question was PBMCs from the stem cell graft donor, obtained from the stem cell graft. This sequence was found in a human donor who donated a stem cell graft to a child with acute lymphoblastic leukemia.

CDR3 DNA: TGTGCCAGCAGCTTATCTCTCACTGAAGCTTTCTTT. Its protein product is CASSLSLTEAFF. This chain links TRBV7-9 with TRBJ1-1; D is undetermined. The CDR3 covers 12 residues. Per germline, CDR1 SEHNR and CDR2 FQNEAQ (reference sequence). Trimming stripped 2 bases from V and 4 bases from J, with 5 bases between.